A single sample gave rise to the 20 T cell receptor beta chains below, sequenced in a study of metastatic and nonmetastatic thyroid tumors. None of the patients had undergone any treatment ahead of thyroid surgery. TCRdb used MiXCR to call clones anew from the PCR reads. The repertoire consists of more than 65,000 clones, with 14% occurring once and the leading ten covering less than 8.5%. Sequencing used blood. All receptors derive from a male donor with papillary thyroid cancer or a benign thyroid nodule (not recorded which). Some clones in this sample may be carry-over from other donors' samples.

This clone was detected ten times or more. V gene TRBV7-6 combines with J gene TRBJ2-1, with D perhaps TRBD2 (5 bases). V was cut by 5 bases and J by 9 bases, with 23 bases left in between. This CDR3 comprises 16 residues. Germline V gene lookup returns CDR1 SGHVS and CDR2 FNYEAQ. CDR3: CASSPDLAGFHSEQFF. DNA for the CDR3: TGTGCCAGCAGCCCCGACTTGGCGGGCTTTCACAGTGAGCAGTTCTTC.

To note about this clone: A read error may account for a junction end that differs from germline. DNA of the CDR3: TGTGCCAGCAGGGTTAGCGGGGAGAATGAGCAGTTATTC. The encoded protein is CASRVSGENEQLF. The V and J genes are TRBV2 and TRBJ2-1; 8 bases are shared with TRBD2. The CDR3 length is 13 residues. In germline, CDR1 is SNHLY, CDR2 FYNNEI.

As regards this clone: A much larger clone is a single base away; this may be a read error. The identical CDR3 is also encoded by other nucleotide sequences in the sample. This sequence joins TRBV3-1 and TRBJ2-3; D gene uncertain. The CDR3 length is 15 residues. Germline assignment: CDR1 LGHDT and CDR2 YNNKEL (reference sequence). Trimming took off 5 bases at V and 3 bases at J, with 15 bases between the two ends. The CDR3 DNA reads TGTGCCAGCAGCAGCGCGAGTGGTGGTACAGATACGCAGTATTTT. This translates into CASSSASGGTDTQYF.

This clone has at least ten counts. The same CDR3 arises from other DNA sequences in this sample as well. The chain uses TRBV6-5 and TRBJ2-7, with 10 bases identical to TRBD1. The CDR3 runs 16 residues. CDR1 is MNHEY and CDR2 is SVGAGI in the germline V gene. The J segment lost 4 bases and the V segment lost 0 bases, leaving 6 bases of the junction unmatched. The CDR3 nucleotides read TGTGCCAGCAGTTACTCGCCCGGGACAGGGGCTTACGAGCAGTACGTC. The encoded protein is CASSYSPGTGAYEQYV.

This clone was seen many times. In the same sample, other DNA sequences code for this CDR3. The rearrangement uses TRBV6-1 and TRBJ1-4; D gene uncertain. The germline gives CDR1 MNHNS, CDR2 SASEGT. V lost 7 bases and J lost 4, with 22 bases in between. The CDR3 runs to 17 residues. CDR3: CASKTGFAQLNNEKLFF. The CDR3 DNA sequence: TGTGCCAGCAAAACGGGATTTGCTCAACTTAATAATGAAAAACTGTTTTTT.

This clone occurred many times. The V call is TRBV19, the J call TRBJ2-1; D not certain. This CDR3 is built from 14 residues. The germline V gene encodes CDR1 LNHDA and CDR2 SQIVND (reference sequence). V lost 5 bases and J lost 0, with 8 bases in between. The DNA of the CDR3 is TGTGCCAGTAGTCAACTGTACTCCTACAATGAGCAGTTCTTC. Residues: CASSQLYSYNEQFF.

This clone was detected many times. The chain combines TRBV18 with TRBJ2-3, with 7 bases fitting TRBD2. The ends lost 2 bases at V and 4 bases at J; junction bases unmatched: 6. Germline lookup yields CDR1 KGHSH and CDR2 LQKENI. This CDR3 comprises 15 residues. The DNA of the CDR3 is TGTGCCAGCTCACCAACCGGACTAGAATCAGATACGCAGTATTTT. This translates into CASSPTGLESDTQYF.

The V and J genes are TRBV7-2 and TRBJ2-7; 8 bases agree with TRBD1. V shed 2 bases, J shed 2 bases, and the junction held 2 bases outside the gene matches. The CDR3 runs 14 residues. CDR1 is SGHTA, CDR2 FQGNSA, per germline. In DNA form, the CDR3 reads TGTGCCAGCAGCTTAACAGGGGGTGCCTACGAGCAGTACTTC. Translation: CASSLTGGAYEQYF.

This clone was counted between two and nine times. A read error may be the cause here, since a much bigger clone is one base away. This chain uses TRBV5-1 with TRBJ2-3; 7 nucleotides agree with TRBD2. The V gene's germline CDR1 is SGHRS and CDR2 YFSETQ. This CDR3 contains 13 residues. CDR3: CASILAGADTQYF. The CDR3 region has the DNA TGCGCCAGCATCTTGGCGGGAGCCGATACGCAGTATTTT.

Comment on this clone: This CDR3 is missing its conserved last phenylalanine or tryptophan, likely due to a read error. This chain links TRBV6-2 or TRBV6-3 with TRBJ2-1; no clear D gene. Germline V lookup: CDR1 MNHEY, CDR2 SVGEGT. This CDR3 is 12 amino acids long. The germline V and J ends were trimmed by 2 bases and 6 bases, with 5 bases remaining between them. CDR3 in amino acids: CASSYPSNEQFL. The DNA of the CDR3 is TGTGCCAGCAGTTACCCAAGCAATGAGCAGTTCTTA.

This clone was seen many times. The sample contains more than one DNA sequence encoding this CDR3. The chain uses TRBV7-6 and TRBJ2-2; D may be TRBD1 (6 bases). The CDR3 has 15 amino acids. The germline CDR1 and CDR2 sequences are SGHVS and FNYEAQ. Trimming pared 3 bases from V and 8 bases from J, leaving 16 bases between. DNA of the CDR3: TGTGCCAGCAGCTTTGATCAGGGGCCAGCTGGGGAGCTGTTTTTT. It specifies CASSFDQGPAGELFF.

At least ten counts were recorded for this clone. V usage is TRBV12-3 or TRBV12-4 and J usage is TRBJ1-2; 7 bases align to TRBD1. The CDR3 has 14 amino acids. V was clipped by 5 bases and J by 6 bases; unmatched bases: 9. The CDR3 DNA follows: TGTGCCAGCAGTGTCGACAGGGAGGGTCATGGCTACACCTTC. Translation gives CASSVDREGHGYTF.

In this sample, this clone turned up a few times. The chain employs TRBV6-1 and TRBJ1-1; 8 bases line up with TRBD1. Germline lookup yields CDR1 MNHNS and CDR2 SASEGT. With V trimmed by 5 bases and J by 4 bases, 12 bases remained unmatched. CDR3 length: 16 amino acids. This CDR3 reads CASSPLRAGGFTEAFF. Here the CDR3 DNA reads TGTGCCAGCAGTCCCCTAAGGGCAGGGGGCTTCACTGAAGCTTTCTTT.

This clone was recorded many times. This CDR3 is CASSYGGSGANVLTF. The CDR3 nucleotides are TGTGCCAGCAGTTACGGGGGCTCTGGGGCCAACGTCCTGACTTTC. The V call is TRBV6-6, the J call TRBJ2-6, with D perhaps being TRBD1 or TRBD2 (5 bases each). The CDR3 has 15 amino acids. Germline lookup yields CDR1 MNHNY and CDR2 SVGAGI (reference sequence). V lost 2 bases to trimming and J lost 0 bases, with 5 bases between them.

This clone was seen many times. The rearrangement joins TRBV2 to TRBJ2-3; the match to TRBD2 covers 7 bases. CDR3 length: 15 amino acids. Germline V gene sequence: CDR1 SNHLY, CDR2 FYNNEI. Trimming took 6 bases from V and 3 from J; bases not matched to a gene: 9. CDR3 in amino acids: CASSVTSERTDTQYF. The CDR3 coding sequence is TGTGCCAGCAGCGTCACTAGCGAAAGGACAGATACGCAGTATTTT.

Many counts were recorded for this clone. This chain links TRBV12-3 or TRBV12-4 with TRBJ2-7; a weak D match, TRBD1 (5 bases). V was shortened by 3 bases and J by 7 bases, with 13 bases between the two germline ends. The CDR3 is 13 amino acids. CDR3: CASSFDSGREQYV. CDR3 DNA: TGTGCCAGCAGTTTCGACAGTGGTCGAGAGCAGTACGTC.

This clone was found many times. The rearrangement joins TRBV24-1 to TRBJ2-3; D not resolved. V shed 4 bases and J shed 3 bases, with 16 bases lying between them. This CDR3 is built from 16 residues. Germline V gene lookup returns CDR1 KGHDR and CDR2 SFDVKD. The DNA for the CDR3 is TGTGCCACCAGTGACCCTGGCTTGGGGATGACAGATACGCAGTATTTT. Its translation: CATSDPGLGMTDTQYF.

This clone has at least ten counts. The chain recombines TRBV13 with TRBJ2-6, with D hard to call. The V end was cut by 0 bases, the J end by 3 bases, with 3 bases between. The CDR3 is 14 amino acids. The V gene's germline CDR1 is PRHDT and CDR2 FYEKMQ (reference sequence). DNA for the CDR3: TGTGCCAGCAGCTTAGGCGGTGGGGCCAACGTCCTGACTTTC. It codes for CASSLGGGANVLTF.

This clone was seen at least ten times. The chain has TRBV6-1 and TRBJ2-7; 7 nucleotides line up with TRBD1. The CDR3 is 16 residues long. J gave up 5 bases and V 5 bases, and 15 bases lay outside the gene matches. Per the germline V gene, CDR1 is MNHNS and CDR2 is SASEGT. In DNA, the CDR3 is TGTGCCAGCAGTCCGACTCTTTTACAGGGGATTAACGAGCAGTACGTC. Translation gives CASSPTLLQGINEQYV.

J is TRBJ2-1 and V is TRBV18; D is uncertain. The V and J ends lost 2 bases and 1 base respectively, with 6 bases between them. This CDR3 has 14 residues. Germline CDR1 KGHSH, CDR2 LQKENI. The CDR3 region is CASSPAGSYNEQFF. In DNA, the CDR3 is TGTGCCAGCTCACCAGCAGGTTCCTACAATGAGCAGTTCTTC. The variable domain in full, completed from reference TRBV18 and TRBJ2-1, reads NAGVMQNPRHLVRRRGQEARLRCSPMKGHSHVYWYRQLPEEGLKFMVYLQKENIIDESGMPKERFSAEFPKEGPSILRIQQVVRGDSAAYFCASSPAGSYNEQFFGPGTRLTVL.